The T cell receptor (beta chain) described here comes from a study of CD4 T cells in relation to SARS-CoV-2 and coronaviruses. Turning to the study itself: ViraFEST: roughly 9-day antigen culture of PBMCs, then TCR beta CDR3 sequencing.

Libraries were prepared by immunoSEQ multiplex PCR; TCRdb keeps only in-frame clonotypes and omits some of them. The sample has 20,000 to 30,000 clones; around 78% are singletons. The CDR3 has 15 residues. Trimming cost V 0 bases and J 7 bases, with 13 bases left between them. CDR1 is MRHNA and CDR2 is SNTAGT in the germline V gene. In the case of this clone: Its target is unknown.

Unexposed donor CD4+ T cells date from about 2011-2019, before the COVID-19 pandemic. Isolation of CD4+ T cells took place after nine to ten days in culture. Testing used SARS-CoV-2 S/N and four cold-coronavirus spikes on unexposed-donor CD4+ T cells, cells permitting. On days 3 and 7, cultures got half fresh IL-2 medium. The material sequenced was CD4+ T cells from PBMCs, cultured in vitro. The sequence was collected from a human donor in good health. V gene TRBV6-4 combines with J gene TRBJ2-1; D gene ambiguous. CDR3 nucleotides: TGTGCCAGCAGTGACTCGGTACTCTCTACGAATGAGCAGTTCTTC. Encoded protein: CASSDSVLSTNEQFF.